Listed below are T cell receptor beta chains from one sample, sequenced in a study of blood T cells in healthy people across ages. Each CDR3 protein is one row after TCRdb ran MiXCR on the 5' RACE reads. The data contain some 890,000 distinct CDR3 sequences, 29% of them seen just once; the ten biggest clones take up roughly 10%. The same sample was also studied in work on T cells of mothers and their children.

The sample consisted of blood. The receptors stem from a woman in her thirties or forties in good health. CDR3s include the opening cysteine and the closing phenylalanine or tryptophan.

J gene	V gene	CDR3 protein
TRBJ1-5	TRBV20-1	CSGVSPGHLEPQHF
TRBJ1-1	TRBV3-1	CASSQARGAEAFF
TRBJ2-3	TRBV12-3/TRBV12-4	CASSLRTSGGVSTDTQYF
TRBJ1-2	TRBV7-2	CASSLEGAAGNYGYTF
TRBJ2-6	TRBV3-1	CASSERGSGANVLTF
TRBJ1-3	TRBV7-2	CASSLTYGSGNTIYF
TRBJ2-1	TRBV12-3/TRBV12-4	CASSLLSGGSEFF
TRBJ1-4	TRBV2	CASSVGQNEKLFF
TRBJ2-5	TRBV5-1	CASSPRDRGPEETQYF
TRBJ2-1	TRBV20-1	CSVGAGVSYNEQFF
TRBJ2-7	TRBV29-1	CSVGATGEQYF
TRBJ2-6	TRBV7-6	CASSRRGARGVNVLTF
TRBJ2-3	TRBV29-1	CSVDEGGWTQYF
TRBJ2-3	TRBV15	CATSRKSGGTDTQYF
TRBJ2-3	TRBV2	CASSELGLDTDTQYF
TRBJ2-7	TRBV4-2	CACSQDNRNYEQYF
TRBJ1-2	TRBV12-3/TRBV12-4	CASSYKGPVDGYTF
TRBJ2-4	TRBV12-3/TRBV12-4	CASSLPGKNIQYF
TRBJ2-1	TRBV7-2	CASSHRLADEQFF
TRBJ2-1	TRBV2	CASSEWDGEDEQFF
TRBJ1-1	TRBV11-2	CASSVYRGPPTEAFF
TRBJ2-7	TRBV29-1	CSVGTSGNEQYF
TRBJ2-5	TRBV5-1	CASSLGGQDQETQYF
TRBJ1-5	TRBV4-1	CASSQDLGGGNQPQHF